Listed here is a single TCR beta chain. Other nucleotide sequences from this sample produce the same CDR3. TCRdb's copy holds only in-frame clones and misses some; the assay was immunoSEQ multiplex PCR. This table has about 1,800,000 clones, 85% to 95% appearing once. CDR1 LNHDA and CDR2 SQIVND come from the germline V gene (reference sequence). V lost 3 bases, J lost 4 bases, and 2 bases stayed unmatched. The length of the CDR3 is 14 residues. This sample is drawn from a study of shared clonotypes between healthy human individuals. CD8 cells classed as naive were CD45RO-negative and positively selected for CCR7, excluding terminally differentiated effector memory CD45RA+ cells.

This TCR derives from a man aged 18 to 30 in good health. The sample was naive CD8+ T cells sorted from blood. The J gene is TRBJ2-7, the V gene TRBV19; 11 bases agree with TRBD1. The CDR3 DNA is TGTGCCAGTAGTATCGGGACAGGGGGATACGAGCAGTACTTC. Its translation is CASSIGTGGYEQYF.